This T cell receptor beta chain derives from a study of blood T cell repertoires in COVID-19. Clones were read by immunoSEQ multiplex PCR, and TCRdb kept only the in-frame ones, dropping some. The sample contains roughly 150,000 clones, 84% of which appear only once. The germline V gene encodes CDR1 MDHEN and CDR2 SYDVKM. The V gene end was trimmed by 6 bases and the J gene end by 5 bases; junction bases not matched to a gene: 12. The length of the CDR3 is 16 residues. The receptor was isolated from a man aged 50-59 years in a cohort exposed to, infected with or recovered from COVID-19 (not recorded which). The sequencing input was PBMCs or T cells enriched from blood (not recorded which). The rearrangement links TRBV28 to TRBJ2-1; 8 bases align to TRBD1. CDR3 coding DNA: TGTGCCAGCAGGCCCAAACCGGGACAGGAAAACAATGAGCAGTTCTTC. Protein: CASRPKPGQENNEQFF.